A single sample is the source of the 10 T cell receptor beta chains below, sequenced in a study of blood T cell repertoires in COVID-19. Data came from immunoSEQ multiplex PCR; TCRdb stores just in-frame clones and leaves some out. Among over 200,000 clones listed, around nine tenths were seen once. Sequencing was performed on peripheral blood. These receptors originate from a man in his forties who had recovered from COVID-19.

This sequence joins TRBV19 and TRBJ1-5; the match to TRBD1 covers 8 bases. Germline-derived CDR1 and CDR2 are LNHDA and SQIVND (reference sequence). The CDR3 is 18 amino acids. After removal of 5 bases from V and 0 bases from J, the junction contained 12 bases not matched to a gene. Here the CDR3 reads CASSPRTGRAYSNQPQHF. The CDR3 DNA follows: TGTGCCAGTAGTCCACGGACAGGGAGGGCGTATAGCAATCAGCCCCAGCATTTT.

This chain joins TRBV9 and TRBJ2-1, with 12 bases lining up with TRBD1. The CDR3 consists of 17 residues. From germline, CDR1 is SGDLS and CDR2 YYNGEE. With V trimmed by 0 bases and J by 7 bases, 8 bases remained unmatched. The CDR3 spells CASSVVSGTGGLNEQFF. As DNA, the CDR3 is TGTGCCAGCAGCGTAGTTTCCGGGACAGGGGGCTTAAATGAGCAGTTCTTC.

This clone was detected once. V gene TRBV10-3 combines with J gene TRBJ2-1, with 11 bases identical to TRBD2. Unmatched junction bases numbered 1, after V lost 6 bases and J lost 3 bases. The CDR3 covers 14 residues. Germline V gene data show CDR1 as ENHRY and CDR2 as SYGVKD. The CDR3 reads CAIRTSGNYNEQFF. The DNA for the CDR3 is TGTGCCATCAGGACTAGCGGGAACTACAATGAGCAGTTCTTC.

The V and J genes are TRBV29-1 and TRBJ2-5; TRBD2 is a possible D gene (7 bases). The V end lost 8 bases, the J end lost 1 base, and 14 bases lay between the germline ends. CDR3 size: 13 residues. In germline, CDR1 is SQVTM, CDR2 ANQGSEA. The CDR3 nucleotides are TGCAGCCACGGGGGGACATTCCAAGAGACCCAGTACTTC. Encoded protein: CSHGGTFQETQYF.

The V call is TRBV5-1, the J call TRBJ2-2; TRBD2 aligns across 11 bases. The CDR3 covers 17 residues. CDR1 is SGHRS and CDR2 is YFSETQ in the germline V gene. V lost 1 base and J lost 3; bases outside the gene matches: 5. The CDR3 DNA follows: TGCGCCAGCAGCTTGACTAGCGGGAGTATGTACACCGGGGAGCTGTTTTTT. Its protein product is CASSLTSGSMYTGELFF.

The CDR3: CASSPAPGLAGGSTQYF. In DNA form, the CDR3 reads TGTGCCAGCAGCCCTGCACCCGGACTAGCGGGGGGGAGTACGCAGTATTTT. The V and J genes are TRBV9 and TRBJ2-3; 15 bases line up with TRBD2. CDR3 length equals 17 residues. V shed 4 bases, J shed 8 bases, and the junction held 11 bases outside the gene matches. Germline V CDR1 and CDR2: SGDLS, YYNGEE.

The chain couples TRBV7-2 to TRBJ2-5; TRBD2 matches at 11 bases. The trim removed 1 base at V and 5 bases at J, leaving 6 bases unmatched. This CDR3 is built from 16 residues. Per germline, CDR1 SGHTA and CDR2 FQGNSA. This CDR3 is CASSLGLAGGLETQYF. CDR3 coding DNA: TGTGCCAGCAGCTTAGGTTTAGCGGGGGGGCTGGAGACCCAGTACTTC.

The table lists this clone with many counts. V usage is TRBV4-3 and J usage is TRBJ1-6, with D uncertain. CDR1 is LGHNA and CDR2 is YSLEER in the germline V gene. The length of the CDR3 is 12 residues. V was trimmed by 3 bases and J by 6 bases, leaving 3 bases between them. The DNA of the CDR3 is TGCGCCAGCAGCCACTTTAATTCACCCCTCCACTTT. Amino acid sequence: CASSHFNSPLHF.

The chain is built from TRBV30 and TRBJ1-2, with D possibly matching TRBD1 (6 bases). Germline V lookup: CDR1 GTSNPN, CDR2 SVGIG (reference sequence). The CDR3 contains 11 residues. The CDR3 region is CAHTRGGGYTF. The CDR3 nucleotides are TGTGCTCACACGAGGGGGGGTGGCTACACCTTC. Full variable domain (outside the CDR3, taken from reference TRBV30 and TRBJ1-2): SQTIHQWPATLVQPVGSPLSLECTVEGTSNPNLYWYRQAAGRGLQLLFYSVGIGQISSEVPQNLSASRPQDRQFILSSKKLLLSDSGFYLCAHTRGGGYTFGSGTRLTVV.

This chain uses TRBV4-3 with TRBJ2-6; TRBD1 is a possible D gene (5 bases). The germline V and J ends were trimmed by 1 base and 2 bases, with 6 bases remaining between them. This CDR3 has 15 residues. Germline CDR1 is LGHNA and CDR2 is YSLEER. The CDR3 region has the DNA TGCGCCAGCAGCCAAGCAGGGACTGGGGCCAACGTCCTGACTTTC. It encodes CASSQAGTGANVLTF.